This T cell receptor (beta chain) was documented in a study of cytomegalovirus exposure and HLA in healthy donors. Amplification used 60 Vbeta primers and 13 Jbeta primers. Here immunoSEQ multiplex PCR was the method, and the copy in TCRdb shows in-frame clones only, minus some. Of 180,000 or so clones listed, around 80% are singletons. The CDR3 is 13 amino acids. Trimming removed 5 bases from V and 4 bases from J, with 11 bases in between. Germline CDR1 MDHEN, CDR2 SYDVKM. This clonotype was obtained from a woman aged 60 to 75 in good health and CMV-seropositive. The sample consisted of PBMCs. V gene TRBV28 combines with J gene TRBJ1-1, with D possibly TRBD1 on 5 matching bases. This CDR3 is CASSVQGPTEAFF. DNA of the CDR3: TGTGCCAGCAGTGTCCAGGGTCCCACTGAAGCTTTCTTT.